This note documents a single T cell receptor beta chain sequence. Its matching antigen is unknown. The study ran its PCR with 60 Vbeta and 13 Jbeta primers. Repertoires were generated with immunoSEQ multiplex PCR, while TCRdb's copy carries only in-frame clones and drops some. Seen here are 150,000 to 200,000 clones, less than 85% observed once, and the top ten hold under 0.8%. Per germline, CDR1 MNHEY and CDR2 SVGAGI. V lost 2 bases, J lost 5 bases, and 14 bases lay in between. This CDR3 is 15 amino acids long. The sample comes from a study of cytomegalovirus exposure and HLA in healthy donors. The study, taken as a whole, reports: In a later analysis, at a false discovery rate of 0.05, approximately 18,000 TCR beta sequences were associated with HLA alleles. Available immune exposure information covered CMV serostatus only. A later analysis, which compared TCR beta chains of equal frequency, found the HLA-associated ones more clonally expanded.

Material for sequencing was PBMCs. The sequence derives from a boy under 18 in good health and CMV-seronegative. This chain links TRBV6-5 with TRBJ2-3, with a tentative D call TRBD1 (5 bases). The CDR3 DNA reads as TGTGCCAGCAGTTACGATGGGGCGCAGAAAGATACGCAGTATTTT. Translation gives CASSYDGAQKDTQYF.